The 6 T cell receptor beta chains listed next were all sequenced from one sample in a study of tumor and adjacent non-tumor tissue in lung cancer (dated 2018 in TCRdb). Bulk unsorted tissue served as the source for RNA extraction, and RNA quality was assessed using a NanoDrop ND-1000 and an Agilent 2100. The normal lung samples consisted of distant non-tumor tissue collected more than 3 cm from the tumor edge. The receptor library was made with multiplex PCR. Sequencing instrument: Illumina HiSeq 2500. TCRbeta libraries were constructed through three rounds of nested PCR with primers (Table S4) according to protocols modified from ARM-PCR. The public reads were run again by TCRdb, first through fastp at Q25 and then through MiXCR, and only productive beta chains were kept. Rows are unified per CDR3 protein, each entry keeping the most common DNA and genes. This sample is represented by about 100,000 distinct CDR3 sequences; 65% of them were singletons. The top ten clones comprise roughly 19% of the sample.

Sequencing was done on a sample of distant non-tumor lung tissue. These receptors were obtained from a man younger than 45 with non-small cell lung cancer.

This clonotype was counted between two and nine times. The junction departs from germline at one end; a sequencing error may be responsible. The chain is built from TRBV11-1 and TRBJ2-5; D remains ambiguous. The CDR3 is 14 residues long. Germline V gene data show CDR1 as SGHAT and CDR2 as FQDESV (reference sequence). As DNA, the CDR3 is TGTGCCAGCAGCTCCAACTTGAAACAAGAGATCCAGTACTTC. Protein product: CASSSNLKQEIQYF.

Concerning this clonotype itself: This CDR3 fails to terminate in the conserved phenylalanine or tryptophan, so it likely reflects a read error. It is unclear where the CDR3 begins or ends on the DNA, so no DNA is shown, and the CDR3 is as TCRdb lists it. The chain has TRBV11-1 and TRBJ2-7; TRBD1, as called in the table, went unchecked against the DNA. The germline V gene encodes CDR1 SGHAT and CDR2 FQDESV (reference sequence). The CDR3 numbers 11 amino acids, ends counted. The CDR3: CASSPDRASYL.

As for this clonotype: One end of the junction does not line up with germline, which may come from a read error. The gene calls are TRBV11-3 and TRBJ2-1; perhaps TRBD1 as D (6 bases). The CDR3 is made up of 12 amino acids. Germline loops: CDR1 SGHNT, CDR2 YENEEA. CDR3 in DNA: TGTGACAGCAGTCTTAACAGGGATGAGCAGTTCTTC. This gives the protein CDSSLNRDEQFF.

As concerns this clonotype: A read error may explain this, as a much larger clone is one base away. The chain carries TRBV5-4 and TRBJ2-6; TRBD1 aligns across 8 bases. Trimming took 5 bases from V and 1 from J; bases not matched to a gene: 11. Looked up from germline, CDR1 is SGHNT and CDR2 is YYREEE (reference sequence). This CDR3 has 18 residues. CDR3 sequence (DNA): TGTGCCAGCAGTCCCCGCGCAGGGGGCAGATCTGGGGCCAACGTCCTGACTTTC. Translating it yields CASSPRAGGRSGANVLTF.

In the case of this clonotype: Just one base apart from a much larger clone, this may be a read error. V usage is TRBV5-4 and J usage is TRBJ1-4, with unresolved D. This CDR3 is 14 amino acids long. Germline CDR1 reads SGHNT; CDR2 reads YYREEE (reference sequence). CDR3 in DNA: TGTGCCAGCAGCTCGCCAGAAGAGAATGGAAAACTGTTTTTT. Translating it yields CASSSPEENGKLFF.

This chain's CDR3 is CSITTGGGHIDTQYF. The CDR3 region has the DNA TGCAGCATTACGACTGGCGGGGGGCACATAGATACGCAGTATTTT. The chain recombines TRBV29-1 with TRBJ2-3, with TRBD2 identical over 8 bases. Germline assignment: CDR1 SQVTM and CDR2 ANQGSEA. J gave up 5 bases and V 8 bases, and 15 bases lay outside the gene matches. CDR3 length: 15 amino acids.